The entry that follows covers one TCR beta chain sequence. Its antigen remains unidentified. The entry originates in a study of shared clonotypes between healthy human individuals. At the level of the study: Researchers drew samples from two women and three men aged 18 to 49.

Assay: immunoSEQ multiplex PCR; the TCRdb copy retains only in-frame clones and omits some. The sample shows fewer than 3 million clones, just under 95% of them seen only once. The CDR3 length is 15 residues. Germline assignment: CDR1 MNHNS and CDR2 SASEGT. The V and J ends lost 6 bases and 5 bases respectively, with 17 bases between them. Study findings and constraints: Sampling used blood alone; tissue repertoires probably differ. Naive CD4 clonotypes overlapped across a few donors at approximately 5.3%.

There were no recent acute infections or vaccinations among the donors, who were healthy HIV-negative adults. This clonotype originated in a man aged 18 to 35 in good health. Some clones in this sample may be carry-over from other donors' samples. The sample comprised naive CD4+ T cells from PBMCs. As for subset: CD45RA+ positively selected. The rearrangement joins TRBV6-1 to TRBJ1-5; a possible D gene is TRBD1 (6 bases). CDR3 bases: TGTGCCAGCAGCCGAGCGGAGGGGGACTATCAGCCCCAGCATTTT. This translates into CASSRAEGDYQPQHF.